The clone carrying this TCR beta chain is termed medium-sized. Its antigen is still unknown. The Oncomine TCR Beta short-read assay was applied to DNA of cultured CD4+ T cells. TCRdb ran MiXCR on the PCR reads and lists one entry per CDR3 protein. The table includes approximately 1,500 distinct CDR3 sequences, more than 9.5% detected once. The treatment is: approximately 9-day PBMC culture with coronavirus spike peptide pools or control peptides (ViraFEST assay). During the years 2011-2018, before the COVID-19 pandemic, the unexposed donor's CD4+ T cells were collected. This sample is part of a study of vaccination and CD4 T cells after COVID-19. Germline loops: CDR1 SNHLY, CDR2 FYNNEI. The trim removed 7 bases at V and 4 bases at J, leaving 6 bases unmatched. The CDR3 is 13 residues long.

The receptor comes from a human donor in good health. Sequenced: CD4+ T cells from blood, cultured in vitro. V is TRBV2 and J is TRBJ1-1; 7 nucleotides agree with TRBD1. In DNA, the CDR3 is TGTGCCAGCAACCTCAGGGGGGGCACTGAAGCTTTCTTT. Encoded protein: CASNLRGGTEAFF.